This T cell receptor beta chain appears in the sequencing data of a study of blood T cell repertoires in COVID-19. Looking at the study overall: COVID-19 samples from acute and convalescent phases originated in the United States, Italy and Spain.

Germline trimming cut 0 bases from V and 0 bases from J; bases unmatched to any gene: 4. From germline, CDR1 is SGHNT and CDR2 YYREEE (reference sequence). The CDR3 has 16 residues. Sequenced by immunoSEQ multiplex PCR; TCRdb stores in-frame clones only, minus some. The sample shows around 250,000 clones, around 86% of them seen only once. This receptor was obtained from a man younger than 35 who had recovered from COVID-19. The chain couples TRBV5-4 to TRBJ2-3; 7 bases map to TRBD2. The sequenced sample consisted of PBMCs or T cells enriched from blood (not recorded which). In DNA form, the CDR3 reads TGTGCCAGCAGCTTGGATGGGACTACTAGCACAGATACGCAGTATTTT. Translating gives CASSLDGTTSTDTQYF.